The T cell receptor beta chain under discussion was sequenced for a study of stem cell transplantation in POMP-related autoinflammatory disease (dated by TCRdb to about 2021). For the study in its entirety: It was hypothesized that MHC class I-dependent CD8+ T-cell differentiation and positive selection are impaired by defective thymoproteasomes, resulting in skewing of the TRB repertoire. High-throughput TRB sequencing assessed how POMP deficiency affects T-cell receptor beta repertoire diversity and CDR3 characteristics. Broad study findings and their caveats: Statistical significance for the trend toward lower diversity and increased clonality in PRAID patients was reached only for regulatory T cells. Across all analyzed T-cell subsets, PRAID patients tended toward lower TRB diversity and higher clonality. PRAID patients showed a restricted number of unique TRB V-J gene pairings.

T-cell subsets (conventional T cells, CD8+ T cells, regulatory T cells, T follicular helper cells) were sorted before TRB sequencing. The CDR3 measures 12 amino acids from cysteine to phenylalanine. CDR3 DNA only is kept here, 36 bases in frame from base 1. Trimming at the junction amounts to 7 bases on V and 7 bases on J, and the germline ends lie 13 bases apart. From the germline V gene, CDR1 is MNHNS and CDR2 is SASEGT. Libraries were made using the immunoSEQ multiplex PCR assay. Per the source publication's procedure: Shannon entropy, which takes clonal size distribution into account, was used to quantify repertoire diversity. The Gini-Simpson index (Simpson_1-D) was used to measure inequality of clonotype distribution. Sourced from immuneACCESS, this table was stored by TCRdb with only in-frame sequences that have V and J called. A share of the clones is absent; for the studies checked, an unresolved V gene accounts for under half, and the remainder has no known explanation. The DNA gave D and trimming, while V, J and clone size come from that table. The sample records several thousand clones, around four fifths of which are singletons. The top ten constitute about 4.6% of the sample.

With respect to this clone: Its antigen remains undetermined. Base qualities are not at hand, and no much larger clone is one base apart.

Sequencing was performed on a CXCR5-defined cell subset from PBMCs. Recombination joined TRBV6-1 with TRBJ2-5; no D gene can be assigned with confidence. The sequence derives from a human donor in good health. In nucleotide form, the sequence is TGTGCCAGCACTCGGTTGTACGGGACCCAGTACTTC. Its amino acids are CASTRLYGTQYF.